This is a list of T cell receptor beta chains from one sample in a study of cytomegalovirus exposure and HLA in healthy donors. TCRdb keeps only in-frame clones here, not all; method: immunoSEQ multiplex PCR. The data contain hundreds of thousands of clones, 86% of them singletons. Specimen: PBMCs. These receptors all stem from a woman younger than 30 in good health and CMV-seronegative. Both conserved end residues are part of each CDR3. The D gene is left open where the match is weak. Clone size is stated in some rows and not others, as once, few, many or a class when expanded.

size,J,V,D,CDR3,DNA
.,TRBJ2-7,TRBV27,TRBD1,CASSLGQSSYEQYF,TGTGCCAGCAGTTTGGGACAGAGCTCCTACGAGCAGTACTTC
.,TRBJ2-7,TRBV4-2,TRBD1,CASSQDLGTGGNEQYF,TGTGCCAGCAGCCAAGATCTTGGGACAGGGGGCAACGAGCAGTACTTC
.,TRBJ2-5,TRBV7-9,.,CASVPSGRETQYF,TGTGCCAGCGTCCCCTCAGGGCGGGAGACCCAGTACTTC
.,TRBJ2-1,TRBV11-2,.,CASSLYPGSPYNEQFF,TGTGCCAGCAGCTTATATCCCGGGTCTCCCTACAATGAGCAGTTCTTC
.,TRBJ2-3,TRBV19,TRBD1,CASRPPSGGMADTQYF,TGTGCCAGTAGGCCCCCTTCAGGGGGCATGGCAGATACGCAGTATTTT
.,TRBJ1-1,TRBV18,.,CASSPRAGARNTEAFF,TGTGCCAGCTCACCTCGGGCAGGGGCGCGAAACACTGAAGCTTTCTTT
.,TRBJ2-2,TRBV7-6,TRBD2,CASRTSGTGELFF,TGTGCCAGCCGGACTAGCGGCACCGGGGAGCTGTTTTTT
.,TRBJ2-3,TRBV4-1,.,CASSHQRGLGIRATQYF,TGCGCCAGCAGCCACCAAAGGGGACTCGGGATACGTGCTACGCAGTATTTT
.,TRBJ2-4,TRBV4-2,.,CASSQPGDVWRMAKNIQYF,TGTGCCAGCAGCCAACCGGGAGACGTTTGGCGGATGGCCAAAAACATTCAGTACTTC
.,TRBJ2-7,TRBV7-9,.,CASSISGNPTYEQYF,TGTGCCAGCAGCATCTCCGGGAATCCAACCTACGAGCAGTACTTC
.,TRBJ2-3,TRBV7-8,TRBD2,CASSSPSKRVAGIQTDTQYF,TGTGCCAGCAGCTCGCCCTCTAAGAGGGTAGCGGGAATACAGACAGATACGCAGTATTTT
once,TRBJ2-7,TRBV15,.,CATSRGAGGGYEQYF,TGTGCCACCAGCAGAGGCGCAGGGGGAGGCTACGAGCAGTACTTC
.,TRBJ1-1,TRBV5-1,.,CASSATVRNTEAFF,TGCGCCAGCAGCGCCACGGTGAGGAACACTGAAGCTTTCTTT
once,TRBJ2-7,TRBV5-1,.,CASSHTPDNSYEQYF,TGCGCCAGCAGCCACACACCGGACAACTCCTACGAGCAGTACTTC
.,TRBJ1-4,TRBV7-9,TRBD1,CASSAGGVEVF,TGTGCCAGCAGCGCAGGGGGTGTCGAGGTTTTT
few,TRBJ2-4,TRBV2,TRBD2,CASSEERGAMLNIQYF,TGTGCCAGCAGTGAAGAGCGGGGAGCGATGTTGAACATTCAGTACTTC